These 14 T cell receptor beta chains originate from one sample sequenced in a study of T cell repertoires in cytomegalovirus infection. TCRdb analysed the reads with MiXCR anew, one entry per CDR3 protein. This sample has nearly 550,000 distinct CDR3 sequences, with 16% found just once. The source material was CD8+ T cells from PBMCs. Receptor source: a human donor in good health (CMV status not recorded). Some clones in this sample may be carry-over from other donors' samples.

This clonotype has a count of ten or more. The genes are TRBV7-6 and TRBJ2-3; TRBD2 aligns across 8 bases. V shed 5 bases, J shed 6 bases, and the junction held 10 bases outside the gene matches. CDR1 and CDR2 from the germline V gene are SGHVS and FNYEAQ. CDR3 length: 15 amino acids. The CDR3: CASSLEGSGSDTQYF. In nucleotides, the CDR3 is TGTGCCAGCAGCCTGGAGGGGAGCGGGAGTGATACGCAGTATTTT.

This clonotype was seen more than once but under ten times. The gene calls are TRBV29-1 and TRBJ2-1; 9 nucleotides line up with TRBD2. V shed 7 bases and J 0 bases; nucleotides not matched to a gene: 7. The V gene's germline CDR1 is SQVTM and CDR2 ANQGSEA. The CDR3 runs to 15 residues. CDR3 sequence (DNA): TGCAGCGGGACAGGTAGCGGGAGCTCCTACAATGAGCAGTTCTTC. It encodes CSGTGSGSSYNEQFF.

This clonotype has only a few counts. The CDR3 coding sequence is TGTGCCAGCAGCTTATACACCCGGCGAACCTTC. This gives the protein CASSLYTRRTF. The chain carries TRBV7-9 and TRBJ1-2; no definite D call. Germline values: CDR1 SEHNR, CDR2 FQNEAQ (reference sequence). The CDR3 is 11 residues long. V shed 2 bases and J shed 14 bases, with 12 bases lying between them. Together with reference TRBV7-9 and TRBJ1-2, the CDR3 gives the full variable domain: DTGVSQNPRHKITKRGQNVTFRCDPISEHNRLYWYRQTLGQGPEFLTYFQNEAQLEKSRLLSDRFSAERPKGSFSTLEIQRTEQGDSAMYLCASSLYTRRTFGSGTRLTVV.

In its sample, this clonotype was seen many times. CDR3 DNA: TGTGCCAGCAGCTTAGTCCTAATGAACACTGAAGCTTTCTTT. Translating it yields CASSLVLMNTEAFF. The chain links TRBV7-9 to TRBJ1-1; D is uncertain. CDR1 SEHNR and CDR2 FQNEAQ come from the germline V gene (reference sequence). The V end was cut by 1 base, the J end by 0 bases, with 6 bases between. The CDR3 sequence is 14 residues long.

Many counts were recorded for this clonotype. The V and J genes are TRBV28 and TRBJ2-5, with D perhaps assigned TRBD1 or TRBD2 (5 bases each). This CDR3 comprises 11 residues. CDR1 MDHEN and CDR2 SYDVKM come from the germline V gene. Deletions cut 4 bases from V and 7 bases from J, with 7 bases between. CDR3 DNA sequence: TGTGCCAGCAGTTGGGACGGGACCCAGTACTTC. Its translation is CASSWDGTQYF.

With respect to this clonotype: A read error may be the cause here, since a much bigger clone is one base away. The missing conserved phenylalanine or tryptophan at the end of this CDR3 makes a read error likely. The gene calls are TRBV4-1 and TRBJ2-5; D uncertain. This CDR3 contains 13 residues. Germline CDR1 MGHRA, CDR2 YSYEKL. The V and J ends lost 0 bases and 0 bases respectively, with 2 bases between them. CDR3 sequence reads: CASSQDNQETQYL. DNA for the CDR3: TGCGCCAGCAGCCAAGACAACCAAGAGACCCAGTACTTA.

This clonotype was observed at least ten times. V usage is TRBV7-2 and J usage is TRBJ1-2; 10 bases are a match to TRBD1. J gave up 8 bases and V 11 bases, and 8 bases lay outside the gene matches. CDR3 length: 12 residues. Germline CDR1 is SGHTA and CDR2 is FQGNSA. CDR3 nucleotides: TGTGCCGGTCGACAGGGGGCGCAGGGCTACACCTTC. It encodes CAGRQGAQGYTF.

This clonotype came up many times. The CDR3 nucleotides read TGTGCCAGCAGTTTACCGGGACTAGTCTCCTACAATGAGCAGTTCTTC. It specifies CASSLPGLVSYNEQFF. The chain has TRBV28 and TRBJ2-1, with TRBD2 matching over 8 bases. Unmatched junction bases numbered 3, after V lost 2 bases and J lost 0 bases. The CDR3 runs to 16 residues. Germline assignment: CDR1 MDHEN and CDR2 SYDVKM.

A remark on this clonotype: Mismatch with germline at one junction end may stem from a read error. The CDR3 DNA follows: TGTGCCAGCAGCTCCGCCTCCGGGACTAGCGGGAGGTATGAGCAGTTATTC. Protein sequence: CASSSASGTSGRYEQLF. J is TRBJ2-1 and V is TRBV7-6; the match to TRBD2 covers 15 bases. CDR1 SGHVS and CDR2 FNYEAQ come from the germline V gene. This CDR3 contains 17 residues.

This clonotype was counted ten times or more. The J gene is TRBJ1-5, the V gene TRBV12-3 or TRBV12-4; 8 bases align to TRBD1. Trimming cost V 5 bases and J 5 bases; bases outside gene matches: 8. This CDR3 is 15 amino acids long. The CDR3 coding sequence is TGTGCCAGCAGTCCATACAGGGGACAGGATCAGCCCCAGCATTTT. Amino acid sequence: CASSPYRGQDQPQHF.

With regard to this clonotype: It may be a read error: a sequence one base away is much more abundant. J is TRBJ2-3 and V is TRBV27; D gene unclear. With 5 bases removed from V and 4 bases from J, the gap between germline ends came to 4 bases. CDR1 and CDR2 (germline): MNHEY, SMNVEV (reference sequence). The CDR3 spans 11 residues. CDR3 coding DNA: TGTGCCAGCAGTCAATCAGATACGCAGTATTTT. Translating gives CASSQSDTQYF.

This clonotype was recorded many times. This sequence joins TRBV7-6 and TRBJ2-1; D call uncertain. Trimming removed 0 bases from V and 9 bases from J, with 6 bases in between. This CDR3 has 12 amino acids. Germline loops: CDR1 SGHVS, CDR2 FNYEAQ. CDR3 amino acids: CASSLAPGEQFF. The DNA for the CDR3 is TGTGCCAGCAGCTTAGCGCCTGGTGAGCAGTTCTTC.

This clonotype has ten or more counts. This sequence joins TRBV28 and TRBJ2-5; D might be TRBD2 (5 bases). Between the trimmed V and J ends, which lost 1 base and 4 bases, there was a span of 16 bases. The CDR3 extends over 16 amino acids. Germline V lookup: CDR1 MDHEN, CDR2 SYDVKM. The CDR3 loop reads CASSLSPSGWAETQYF. The CDR3 nucleotides are TGTGCCAGCAGTTTATCCCCCTCGGGGTGGGCAGAGACCCAGTACTTC.

The CDR3 sequence is CASSYSLGGTDTQYF. The CDR3 region has the DNA TGTGCCAGCAGTTACTCTCTTGGGGGCACAGATACGCAGTATTTT. The rearrangement links TRBV6-5 to TRBJ2-3, with D hard to call. CDR3 size: 15 residues. Germline-derived CDR1 and CDR2 are MNHEY and SVGAGI. With 0 bases removed from V and 1 base from J, the gap between germline ends came to 8 bases.